The 8 T cell receptor beta chains in this list originate from one sample, sequenced in a study of T cell repertoires in cytomegalovirus infection. TCRdb redid the calling of the reads with MiXCR, one entry per CDR3 protein. The data contain a few hundred thousand distinct CDR3 sequences, about a sixth of them singletons. The sample consisted of CD8+ T cells from PBMCs. The receptors shown here come from a human donor in good health (CMV status not recorded). Some clones in this sample may be carry-over from other donors' samples.

There are a few counts of this clonotype. This sequence joins TRBV12-3 or TRBV12-4 and TRBJ2-7; D is undetermined. Trimming left V 3 bases short and J 3 bases short, with 15 bases between. CDR3 length equals 15 residues. The CDR3 region is CASSFPGSPFYEQYF. The CDR3 DNA reads TGTGCCAGCAGTTTTCCAGGTAGCCCCTTCTACGAGCAGTACTTC.

The chain is built from TRBV7-9 and TRBJ1-3; 9 bases line up with TRBD1. Germline loops: CDR1 SEHNR, CDR2 FQNEAQ (reference sequence). CDR3 length: 15 amino acids. V trimming: 5 bases; J trimming: 2 bases; junction bases outside the gene matches: 4. This chain's CDR3 is CASSNTGGPGNTIYF. The CDR3 DNA reads TGTGCCAGCAGCAACACAGGGGGCCCTGGAAACACCATATATTTT.

Details on this clonotype: This sequence may be a read error, since a much larger clone differs from it by one base. The chain recombines TRBV7-9 with TRBJ2-7, with 9 bases aligning to TRBD1. V lost 3 bases and J lost 2; bases outside the gene matches: 8. This CDR3 has 16 residues. Germline lookup yields CDR1 SEHNR and CDR2 FQNEAQ (reference sequence). CDR3 residues: CASSFPRTGETYEQYF. CDR3 nucleotide sequence: TGTGCCAGCAGCTTCCCCAGGACAGGGGAAACCTACGAGCAGTACTTC.

This clonotype appeared many times. The chain combines TRBV11-3 with TRBJ2-7, with 7 bases matching TRBD2. The trim removed 2 bases at V and 3 bases at J, leaving 4 bases unmatched. The germline V gene has CDR1 SGHNT and CDR2 YENEEA. The length of the CDR3 is 14 residues. In DNA form, the CDR3 reads TGTGCCAGCAGCTTATCTAGCGGATTCTACGAGCAGTACTTC. Translating gives CASSLSSGFYEQYF.

This clonotype was seen repeatedly, ten times or more. The chain couples TRBV6-1 to TRBJ2-1, with D perhaps TRBD2 (5 bases). Deletions cut 8 bases from V and 8 bases from J, with 13 bases between. The CDR3 length is 12 residues. The germline V gene encodes CDR1 MNHNS and CDR2 SASEGT. The CDR3, as DNA: TGTGCCAGCCGCGAAGGGAGAGATGAGCAGTTCTTC. It yields the protein CASREGRDEQFF.

The rearrangement joins TRBV14 to TRBJ2-7, with D maybe TRBD2 (5 bases). The CDR3 has 14 amino acids. V dropped 1 base and J dropped 3 bases, with 10 bases sitting between them. Per germline, CDR1 SGHDN and CDR2 FVKESK. CDR3 DNA sequence: TGTGCCAGCAGCCAAGGGTCCGGGGACTACGAGCAGTACTTC. Residues: CASSQGSGDYEQYF.

At least ten counts were recorded for this clonotype. The J gene is TRBJ1-2, the V gene TRBV5-4; TRBD1 agrees at 7 bases. The CDR3 is 16 residues long. Germline trimming cut 3 bases from V and 4 bases from J; bases unmatched to any gene: 12. CDR1 and CDR2 from the germline V gene are SGHNT and YYREEE (reference sequence). CDR3 protein: CASSSRLDRVTYGYTF. The CDR3 DNA is TGTGCCAGCAGCTCCCGACTCGACAGGGTGACCTATGGCTACACCTTC.

This clonotype was observed a few times. The chain is built from TRBV12-3 or TRBV12-4 and TRBJ2-2; TRBD2 might be the D (6 bases). With 3 bases removed from V and 5 bases from J, the gap between germline ends came to 13 bases. This CDR3 is 15 amino acids long. The CDR3 protein is CASSLAGTRTGELFF. For the CDR3, the DNA is TGTGCCAGCAGTTTGGCGGGGACTCGTACCGGGGAGCTGTTTTTT.